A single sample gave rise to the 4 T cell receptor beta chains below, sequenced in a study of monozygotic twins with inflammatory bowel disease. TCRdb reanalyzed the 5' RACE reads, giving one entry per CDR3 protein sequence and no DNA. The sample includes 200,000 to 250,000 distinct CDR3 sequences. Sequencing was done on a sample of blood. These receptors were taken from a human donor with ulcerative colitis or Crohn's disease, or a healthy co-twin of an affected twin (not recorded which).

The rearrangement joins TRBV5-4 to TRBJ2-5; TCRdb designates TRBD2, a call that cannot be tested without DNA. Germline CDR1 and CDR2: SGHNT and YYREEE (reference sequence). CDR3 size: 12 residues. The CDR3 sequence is CASSSSSETQYF.

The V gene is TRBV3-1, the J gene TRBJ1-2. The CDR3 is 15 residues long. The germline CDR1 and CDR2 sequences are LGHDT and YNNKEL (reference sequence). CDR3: CASSPRGRGNYGYTF.

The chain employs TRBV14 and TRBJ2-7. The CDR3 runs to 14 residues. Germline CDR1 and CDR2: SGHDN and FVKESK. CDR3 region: CASSERGGSYEQYF.

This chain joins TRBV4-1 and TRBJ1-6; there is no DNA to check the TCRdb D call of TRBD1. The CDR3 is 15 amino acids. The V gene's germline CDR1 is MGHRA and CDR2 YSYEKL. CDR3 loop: CASSQFREGYSPLHF.